The 25 T cell receptor beta chains in this list originate from one sample, sequenced in a study of Ad26.COV2.S vaccination and SARS-CoV-2 variants. Treatment here: around 19 received Ad26.COV2.S at low or high dose, single or two shots; 5 received placebo; per-sample allocation not given. Sampling was done on day 63 after the first vaccine or placebo injection. Clones were read by immunoSEQ multiplex PCR, and TCRdb kept only the in-frame ones, dropping some. The data hold approximately 350,000 clones, with roughly 84% observed a single time. The sample here was peripheral blood, taken in a trial of Ad26.COV2.S vaccine versus placebo. These receptors originate from a person aged 18-65 years who received the Ad26.COV2.S COVID-19 vaccine or a placebo.

This chain links TRBV5-6 with TRBJ1-6, with a weak D call TRBD1 (6 bases). In germline, CDR1 is SGHDT, CDR2 YYEEEE. V lost 4 bases and J lost 8, with 16 bases in between. CDR3 length: 15 residues. The CDR3 protein is CASSEQGGGYSPLHF. CDR3 bases: TGTGCCAGCAGCGAACAGGGAGGAGGTTATTCACCCCTCCACTTT.

This clone was seen more than once but under ten times. The DNA for the CDR3 is TGTGCCAGTAGCGCGAGGTTCCAGCCCCAGCATTTT. It specifies CASSARFQPQHF. This rearrangement joins TRBV19 to TRBJ1-5; no clear D gene. Trimming left V 6 bases short and J 7 bases short, with 10 bases between. The CDR3 loop spans 12 amino acids. The germline V gene encodes CDR1 LNHDA and CDR2 SQIVND (reference sequence). The complete variable domain, with remaining parts taken from reference TRBV19 and TRBJ1-5, reads DGGITQSPKYLFRKEGQNVTLSCEQNLNHDAMYWYRQDPGQGLRLIYYSQIVNDFQKGDIAEGYSVSREKKESFPLTVTSAQKNPTAFYLCASSARFQPQHFGDGTRLSIL.

The V and J genes are TRBV7-3 and TRBJ1-6; 8 nucleotides align to TRBD1. The CDR3 spans 14 residues. Germline V CDR1 and CDR2: SGHTA, FQGTGA. Unmatched junction bases numbered 1, after V lost 5 bases and J lost 4 bases. CDR3 sequence: CASSRQGYNSPLHF. DNA of the CDR3: TGTGCCAGCAGCCGACAGGGGTATAATTCACCCCTCCACTTT.

V gene TRBV6-1 combines with J gene TRBJ2-1; no definite D call. This CDR3 comprises 14 residues. Germline CDR1 and CDR2: MNHNS and SASEGT. Trimming stripped 3 bases from V and 0 bases from J, with 6 bases between. In nucleotides, the CDR3 is TGTGCCAGCAGTGACCCCCGCTCCTACAATGAGCAGTTCTTC. The encoded protein is CASSDPRSYNEQFF.

The chain has TRBV18 and TRBJ2-4, with 12 bases lining up with TRBD2. CDR3 length: 16 residues. Germline CDR1 reads KGHSH; CDR2 reads LQKENI. With 0 bases clipped from V and 7 bases from J, the junction kept 4 bases outside the gene matches. CDR3 loop: CASSPPRLAGVNIQYF. In DNA form, the CDR3 reads TGTGCCAGCTCACCACCCCGACTAGCGGGGGTTAACATTCAGTACTTC.

The rearrangement links TRBV3-1 (or the pseudogene TRBV3-2) to TRBJ2-1, with 7 bases matching TRBD1. The CDR3 covers 16 residues. Germline values: CDR1 LGHDT, CDR2 YNNKEL (reference sequence). V was clipped by 1 base and J by 6 bases; unmatched bases: 9. The CDR3 DNA is TGTGCCAGCAGCCAAGTGCACGGACAGGTGATCAATGAGCAGTTCTTC. As protein: CASSQVHGQVINEQFF.

This chain joins TRBV6-6 and TRBJ1-1, with D tentatively TRBD1 (6 bases). The CDR3 is 16 residues long. Germline CDR1 and CDR2: MNHNY and SVGAGI (reference sequence). Trimming left V 5 bases short and J 6 bases short, with 22 bases between. The CDR3 region is CASSPPLGGGVPEAFF. The DNA for the CDR3 is TGTGCCAGCAGTCCCCCCCTAGGGGGGGGTGTGCCTGAAGCTTTCTTT.

J is TRBJ1-6 and V is TRBV27, with D uncertain. V was shortened by 6 bases and J by 6 bases, with 12 bases between the two germline ends. Germline V gives CDR1 MNHEY, CDR2 SMNVEV (reference sequence). The CDR3 has 14 residues. The chain's CDR3 is CASSRFVGNSPLHF. The DNA of the CDR3 is TGTGCCAGCAGCCGGTTTGTCGGTAATTCACCCCTCCACTTT.

V is TRBV9 and J is TRBJ1-4, with D maybe TRBD1 (5 bases). This CDR3 spans 14 amino acids. Trimming removed 2 bases at V and 6 bases at J, with 11 bases between. CDR1 and CDR2 from the germline V gene are SGDLS and YYNGEE. The CDR3 loop reads CASSVAGGDEKLFF. The CDR3 nucleotides are TGTGCCAGCAGCGTCGCCGGGGGGGATGAAAAACTGTTTTTT.

This rearrangement joins TRBV5-1 to TRBJ2-7, with TRBD2 matching 8 bases. The V gene's germline CDR1 is SGHRS and CDR2 YFSETQ. Unmatched junction bases numbered 4, after V lost 2 bases and J lost 6 bases. The CDR3 contains 13 residues. The CDR3 nucleotides read TGCGCCAGCAGCTTCTCCGGGACTAGCGAGCAGTACTTC. Translating gives CASSFSGTSEQYF. Supplemented by reference TRBV5-1 and TRBJ2-7, the full variable domain reads KAGVTQTPRYLIKTRGQQVTLSCSPISGHRSVSWYQQTPGQGLQFLFEYFSETQRNKGNFPGRFSGRQFSNSRSEMNVSTLELGDSALYLCASSFSGTSEQYFGPGTRLTVT.

This clone was seen only once. The rearrangement uses TRBV6-2 or TRBV6-3 and TRBJ1-5; tentatively, D is TRBD1 (5 bases). V dropped 6 bases and J dropped 3 bases, with 21 bases sitting between them. The CDR3 consists of 17 residues. Germline CDR1 and CDR2: MNHEY and SVGEGT. The DNA of the CDR3 is TGTGCCAGCAGGTACGGTCTAGGGAGGGGAAACAATCAGCCCCAGCATTTT. It encodes CASRYGLGRGNNQPQHF.

This rearrangement joins TRBV18 to TRBJ2-1, with unresolved D. Germline CDR1 and CDR2: KGHSH and LQKENI. Trimming took off 0 bases at V and 0 bases at J, with 12 bases between the two ends. The CDR3 is made up of 17 amino acids. The CDR3 region has the DNA TGTGCCAGCTCACCACCGAACGAAGGTAGCTCCTACAATGAGCAGTTCTTC. Translation: CASSPPNEGSSYNEQFF. Using reference TRBV18 and TRBJ2-1 for the parts outside the CDR3, the full variable domain is NAGVMQNPRHLVRRRGQEARLRCSPMKGHSHVYWYRQLPEEGLKFMVYLQKENIIDESGMPKERFSAEFPKEGPSILRIQQVVRGDSAAYFCASSPPNEGSSYNEQFFGPGTRLTVL.

This chain connects TRBV5-1 to TRBJ2-5; the D gene is possibly TRBD2 (7 bases). The V gene's germline CDR1 is SGHRS and CDR2 YFSETQ. V shed 4 bases and J shed 4 bases, with 17 bases lying between them. The CDR3 is made up of 15 amino acids. CDR3 nucleotide sequence: TGCGCCAGCAGCCCCGCCTCGGGGGGCCTAGAGACCCAGTACTTC. This encodes CASSPASGGLETQYF.

This CDR3 reads CATSPRRSYEQYF. In DNA form, the CDR3 reads TGTGCCACCAGCCCCCGTCGCTCCTACGAGCAGTACTTC. This rearrangement joins TRBV15 to TRBJ2-7; D is unclear. This CDR3 has 13 amino acids. Trimming removed 5 bases from V and 0 bases from J, with 8 bases in between. Germline V gene sequence: CDR1 LNHNV, CDR2 YYDKDF (reference sequence).

This chain links TRBV30 with TRBJ2-3, with TRBD1 matching 11 bases. CDR3 length: 15 residues. V gave up 3 bases and J gave up 4 bases; unmatched junction bases: 6. From germline, CDR1 is GTSNPN and CDR2 SVGIG (reference sequence). The CDR3 reads CAWSFGTGGSDTQYF. Here the CDR3 DNA reads TGTGCCTGGAGCTTCGGGACAGGGGGTTCAGATACGCAGTATTTT.

The chain carries TRBV7-9 and TRBJ2-7, with D possibly matching TRBD2 (6 bases). Per germline, CDR1 SEHNR and CDR2 FQNEAQ (reference sequence). The germline V and J ends were trimmed by 5 bases and 1 base, with 9 bases remaining between them. There are 13 residues in the CDR3. The CDR3 DNA reads as TGTGCCAGCAGCCGCGGGGAGTCCTACGAGCAGTACTTC. Amino acid sequence: CASSRGESYEQYF.

CDR3 sequence reads: CSVEDGAGPSTDTQYF. CDR3 sequence (DNA): TGCAGCGTTGAAGATGGAGCAGGGCCTAGCACAGATACGCAGTATTTT. This chain connects TRBV29-1 to TRBJ2-3; tentative D call: TRBD1 (5 bases). Germline-derived CDR1 and CDR2 are SQVTM and ANQGSEA. CDR3 length: 16 residues. V lost 0 bases to trimming and J lost 0 bases, with 13 bases between them.

The chain is built from TRBV19 and TRBJ1-1; the D is unclear. V was clipped by 9 bases and J by 4 bases, with 9 bases between them. Looked up from germline, CDR1 is LNHDA and CDR2 is SQIVND (reference sequence). This CDR3 has 11 amino acids. In DNA, the CDR3 is TGTGCCAGCTTTGGCAGCACTGAAGCTTTCTTT. Amino acids: CASFGSTEAFF.

This clone occurred once. The J gene is TRBJ1-1, the V gene TRBV6-5; TRBD1 matches 9 bases. CDR3 length equals 14 residues. Germline assignment: CDR1 MNHEY and CDR2 SVGAGI. Losses at the gene ends were 6 bases for V and 1 base for J; bases not matched to a gene: 3. The chain's CDR3 is CASRPGQGNTEAFF. CDR3 coding DNA: TGTGCCAGCAGACCGGGACAGGGGAACACTGAAGCTTTCTTT.

This clone is a singleton in its sample. The rearrangement links TRBV10-3 to TRBJ2-5, with 7 bases matching TRBD1. CDR1 is ENHRY and CDR2 is SYGVKD in the germline V gene. The junction had 5 bases not matched to a gene; V was cut back by 0 bases and J by 1 base. This CDR3 region has 16 residues. CDR3 in DNA: TGTGCCATCAGTGAGTCGCTCGGACAGGTCCAAGAGACCCAGTACTTC. It codes for CAISESLGQVQETQYF.

The chain combines TRBV5-1 with TRBJ2-1; 11 bases match TRBD2. With V trimmed by 3 bases and J by 4 bases, 12 bases remained unmatched. The CDR3 is 18 amino acids. CDR1 is SGHRS, CDR2 YFSETQ, per germline. For the CDR3, the DNA is TGCGCCAGCAGCTACCCTATAGCGGGGGGGCCGGGATACAATGAGCAGTTCTTC. Amino acid sequence: CASSYPIAGGPGYNEQFF. The variable domain in full, completed from reference TRBV5-1 and TRBJ2-1, reads KAGVTQTPRYLIKTRGQQVTLSCSPISGHRSVSWYQQTPGQGLQFLFEYFSETQRNKGNFPGRFSGRQFSNSRSEMNVSTLELGDSALYLCASSYPIAGGPGYNEQFFGPGTRLTVL.

V gene TRBV13 combines with J gene TRBJ2-3; the match to TRBD2 covers 14 bases. The CDR3 covers 19 residues. Germline CDR1 reads PRHDT; CDR2 reads FYEKMQ (reference sequence). Trimming cost V 4 bases and J 0 bases; bases outside gene matches: 9. The CDR3 bases are TGTGCCAGCAGCTCGCTCGGGACTAGCGGGGGCTCTAGCACAGATACGCAGTATTTT. Amino acid sequence: CASSSLGTSGGSSTDTQYF.

This sequence joins TRBV29-1 and TRBJ2-3; 8 bases are shared with TRBD1. The V segment lost 2 bases and the J segment 8 bases; nucleotides outside the gene matches: 12. This CDR3 has 15 amino acids. Germline V gene sequence: CDR1 SQVTM, CDR2 ANQGSEA. Here the CDR3 reads CSVEPQGAMKGTQYF. CDR3 sequence (DNA): TGCAGCGTTGAACCCCAGGGGGCAATGAAAGGTACGCAGTATTTT.

V usage is TRBV6-6 and J usage is TRBJ1-4, with D unclear. CDR1 and CDR2 (germline): MNHNY, SVGAGI (reference sequence). CDR3 size: 16 residues. V lost 6 bases and J lost 0, with 14 bases in between. The CDR3 sequence is CASSKRTSATNEKLFF. The CDR3 bases are TGTGCCAGCAGCAAACGGACGTCTGCAACTAATGAAAAACTGTTTTTT.

The chain is built from TRBV7-2 and TRBJ1-4; D possibly corresponds to TRBD1 (5 bases). The V gene lost 4 bases and the J gene lost 8 bases, with 14 bases spanning the gap. The CDR3 length is 14 residues. Germline V gene sequence: CDR1 SGHTA, CDR2 FQGNSA. The CDR3 DNA is TGTGCCAGCAGCTCTTTGGACACTTTGGAAAAACTGTTTTTT. Translation: CASSSLDTLEKLFF.